Listed here are 17 T cell receptor beta chains from one sample, sequenced in a study of HIV-infected patients and healthy controls. No cell fractionation was done, so the repertoire covers all unsorted peripheral blood T cells. cDNA was made from 400 to 500 ng RNA using alpha and beta constant primers. Separate chain-specific third strand synthesis with multiplexing indices produced the alpha and beta libraries. MiXCR was run by TCRdb on the 5' RACE reads, yielding one entry per CDR3 protein. Among about 24,000 distinct CDR3 sequences, 8.5% were seen once, and the ten largest hold almost 4%. Sequenced material: blood. Receptor source: an adult in good health.

This clonotype was detected many times. This rearrangement joins TRBV10-3 to TRBJ2-1; TRBD1 aligns across 8 bases. CDR3 length equals 15 residues. The germline V gene has CDR1 ENHRY and CDR2 SYGVKD. Trimming took 4 bases from V and 9 from J; bases not matched to a gene: 11. CDR3 DNA: TGTGCCATCAGTGCTTCAGGGGGCCTATTATTTGAGCAGTTCTTC. It codes for CAISASGGLLFEQFF.

By its share, this clonotype is medium-sized. The chain uses TRBV18 and TRBJ2-5; D not resolved. The CDR3 length is 11 residues. Germline V lookup: CDR1 KGHSH, CDR2 LQKENI. The V gene lost 3 bases and the J gene lost 3 bases, with 2 bases spanning the gap. CDR3 coding DNA: TGTGCCAGCTCACCGAAAGAGACCCAGTACTTC. This gives the protein CASSPKETQYF.

This clonotype was seen more than once but under ten times. The gene calls are TRBV7-2 and TRBJ1-1, with D unclear. This CDR3 has 15 residues. V lost 5 bases to trimming and J lost 4 bases, with 17 bases between them. Germline CDR1 SGHTA, CDR2 FQGNSA. The chain's CDR3 is CASSPGRGRGTEAFF. The CDR3 nucleotides read TGTGCCAGCAGCCCAGGTCGAGGGCGCGGCACTGAAGCTTTCTTT. The whole variable domain, remainder taken from reference TRBV7-2 and TRBJ1-1, is GAGVSQSPSNKVTEKGKDVELRCDPISGHTALYWYRQSLGQGLEFLIYFQGNSAPDKSGLPSDRFSAERTGGSVSTLTIQRTQQEDSAVYLCASSPGRGRGTEAFFGQGTRLTVV.

This clonotype was seen a few times. The chain employs TRBV20-1 and TRBJ1-1; 7 bases match TRBD1. This CDR3 spans 15 amino acids. Trimming took 3 bases from V and 0 from J; bases not matched to a gene: 7. Germline values: CDR1 DFQATT, CDR2 SNEGSKA (reference sequence). CDR3 nucleotide sequence: TGCAGTGCTAGTGGGGGACAGATCATGAACACTGAAGCTTTCTTT. Protein sequence: CSASGGQIMNTEAFF.

Many counts were recorded for this clonotype. The chain couples TRBV3-1 to TRBJ2-3; 7 bases are shared with TRBD2. J gave up 8 bases and V 2 bases, and 10 bases lay outside the gene matches. Germline V gene sequence: CDR1 LGHDT, CDR2 YNNKEL (reference sequence). CDR3 length equals 15 residues. The CDR3 coding sequence is TGTGCCAGCAGCCAACTGACTAGCCGGCAGGGTACGCAGTATTTT. Translation gives CASSQLTSRQGTQYF.

This clonotype has only a few counts. The gene calls are TRBV5-1 and TRBJ2-3, with TRBD2 identical over 9 bases. The CDR3 runs 16 residues. Losses at the gene ends were 4 bases for V and 4 bases for J; bases not matched to a gene: 10. CDR1 SGHRS and CDR2 YFSETQ come from the germline V gene. CDR3 bases: TGCGCCAGCAGCCTGGAGGCGGGGGGGCGCTCAGATACGCAGTATTTT. Protein sequence: CASSLEAGGRSDTQYF.

This clonotype was recorded many times. This chain joins TRBV20-1 and TRBJ2-7, with D possibly being TRBD1 or TRBD2 (5 bases each). Germline CDR1 and CDR2: DFQATT and SNEGSKA (reference sequence). The CDR3 has 17 amino acids. The germline V and J ends were trimmed by 6 bases and 5 bases, with 29 bases remaining between them. The CDR3 loop reads CSANPETFLGEPDEQYF. In nucleotides, the CDR3 is TGCAGTGCGAACCCCGAGACTTTCTTAGGGGAGCCGGACGAGCAGTACTTC.

This clonotype was detected many times. The chain is built from TRBV5-6 and TRBJ2-7, with unresolved D. Trimming took off 1 base at V and 0 bases at J, with 8 bases between the two ends. CDR3 length: 14 residues. Germline-derived CDR1 and CDR2 are SGHDT and YYEEEE. CDR3 sequence reads: CASSLRWDSYEQYF. The CDR3 DNA is TGTGCCAGCAGCTTGCGCTGGGACTCCTACGAGCAGTACTTC.

This clonotype has at least ten counts. The chain has TRBV28 and TRBJ1-1, with 10 positions matching TRBD1. The junction had 4 bases not matched to a gene; V was cut back by 6 bases and J by 3 bases. The CDR3 is 14 amino acids. CDR1 is MDHEN and CDR2 is SYDVKM in the germline V gene. CDR3 bases: TGTGCCAGCAGGACAGGGGGCTTGGACACTGAAGCTTTCTTT. Residues: CASRTGGLDTEAFF.

In its sample, this clonotype was seen many times. The rearrangement links TRBV28 to TRBJ2-7; D may be TRBD1 (6 bases). Germline-derived CDR1 and CDR2 are MDHEN and SYDVKM. The CDR3 consists of 13 residues. The ends were cut back, 5 bases at V and 5 bases at J, with 13 bases in the middle. The CDR3 sequence: CASSPTGTHEQYF. In nucleotides, the CDR3 is TGTGCCAGCAGTCCGACAGGAACCCACGAGCAGTACTTC.

This chain uses TRBV6-1 with TRBJ2-7, with D uncertain. V dropped 3 bases and J dropped 0 bases, with 6 bases sitting between them. This CDR3 has 13 residues. Germline-derived CDR1 and CDR2 are MNHNS and SASEGT. CDR3 sequence: CASSESTSYEQYF. The DNA of the CDR3 is TGTGCCAGCAGTGAGTCAACCTCCTACGAGCAGTACTTC.

This clonotype was picked up many times. This sequence joins TRBV29-1 and TRBJ1-1; no clear D. The V gene lost 7 bases and the J gene lost 3 bases, with 12 bases spanning the gap. The CDR3 totals 12 residues. Germline values: CDR1 SQVTM, CDR2 ANQGSEA. Written as DNA, the CDR3 is TGCAGCGCCCAGCCAAGGGACACTGAAGCTTTCTTT. It yields the protein CSAQPRDTEAFF.

This clonotype was counted ten times or more. The chain has TRBV5-1 and TRBJ1-5; TRBD1 is a possible D gene (5 bases). In germline, CDR1 is SGHRS, CDR2 YFSETQ. The CDR3 is made up of 15 amino acids. V dropped 3 bases and J dropped 3 bases, with 13 bases sitting between them. Written as DNA, the CDR3 is TGCGCCAGCAGCTCCACTGGGGCCCCCAATCAGCCCCAGCATTTT. It translates to CASSSTGAPNQPQHF.

In this sample, this clonotype is medium-sized (0.01 to 0.1%). The J gene is TRBJ1-1, the V gene TRBV20-1, with TRBD1 as a possible D gene (5 bases). Germline CDR1 and CDR2: DFQATT and SNEGSKA (reference sequence). This CDR3 has 11 amino acids. V was shortened by 3 bases and J by 4 bases, with 6 bases between the two germline ends. CDR3 DNA sequence: TGCAGTGCTAGGGGACCCACTGAAGCTTTCTTT. It codes for CSARGPTEAFF.

This clonotype appeared many times. Here the CDR3 DNA reads TGTGCCAGCAGCTCCGCCATTGAGTTCTTT. This translates into CASSSAIEFF. The chain carries TRBV5-5 and TRBJ1-1, with D unclear. The V gene lost 3 bases and the J gene lost 14 bases, with 11 bases spanning the gap. This CDR3 region has 10 residues. Germline CDR1 is SGHKS and CDR2 is YYEKEE (reference sequence). Filled out from reference TRBV5-5 and TRBJ1-1, the complete variable domain reads DAGVTQSPTHLIKTRGQQVTLRCSPISGHKSVSWYQQVLGQGPQFIFQYYEKEERGRGNFPDRFSARQFPNYSSELNVNALLLGDSALYLCASSSAIEFFGQGTRLTVV.

J is TRBJ1-2 and V is TRBV20-1, with D tentatively TRBD1 (6 bases). Trimming pared 3 bases from V and 3 bases from J, leaving 14 bases between. The CDR3 sequence is 14 residues long. Germline CDR1 is DFQATT and CDR2 is SNEGSKA (reference sequence). The CDR3 DNA follows: TGCAGTGCTAGGGGGGACAAATACTACTATGGCTACACCTTC. It is translated as CSARGDKYYYGYTF.

This clonotype was observed at least ten times. The chain links TRBV7-8 to TRBJ2-7, with D maybe TRBD2 (5 bases). CDR3 size: 14 residues. Per the germline V gene, CDR1 is SGHVS and CDR2 is FQNEAQ. With 6 bases removed from V and 3 bases from J, the gap between germline ends came to 15 bases. CDR3 sequence reads: CASRYTGMNYEQYF. The CDR3 DNA is TGTGCCAGCAGGTATACCGGGATGAACTACGAGCAGTACTTC.